This entry describes one TCR beta chain. Its antigen is unidentified. This record belongs to a study of CD8+ T cells in alopecia areata. Study as a whole: Treated patients took oral tofacitinib at 5 to 10 mg twice daily. The SALT score measured affected scalp surface percentage in treated patients.

This CDR3 has 14 residues. The J segment lost 5 bases and the V segment lost 3 bases, leaving 4 bases of the junction unmatched. Germline-derived CDR1 and CDR2 are SGHRS and YFSETQ. Overall study findings and caveats: Tofacitinib significantly decreased scalp clonality and expanded CD8+ clones among top 100.

Following extraction, RNA underwent reverse transcription to cDNA, which served as the sequencing template. Profiling relied on immunoSEQ multiplex PCR, and the TCRdb table lists in-frame clones only, not all of them. The repertoire holds over 150,000 clones, with 58% as singletons. Noted treatment: oral pan-JAK inhibitor, 5-10 mg twice daily. Alopecia areata patients gave lesional scalp punch biopsies and peripheral blood samples. Material: CD4+ T cells sorted from blood, obtained at week 24, from a patient treated with tofacitinib. The clonotype was recovered from a human donor with alopecia areata. The chain links TRBV5-1 to TRBJ2-1; 8 bases fit TRBD2. The CDR3 region has the DNA TGCGCCAGCAGCTCAAGCGGGGGAAACAATGAGCAGTTCTTC. It is translated as CASSSSGGNNEQFF.